Listed here are 12 T cell receptor beta chains from one sample, sequenced in a study of T cell repertoires in cytomegalovirus infection. TCRdb re-derived calls from the reads in MiXCR, one entry per CDR3 protein. Seen here are 290,000 or so distinct CDR3 sequences, under 30% observed once, and the top ten hold around 14%. What was sequenced was PBMCs. These receptors all come from a human donor in good health (CMV status not recorded). Some clones in this sample may be carry-over from other donors' samples.

This clonotype came up a few times. This chain links TRBV12-3 or TRBV12-4 with TRBJ2-1, with D tentatively TRBD1 (5 bases). V lost 2 bases to trimming and J lost 8 bases, with 7 bases between them. The CDR3 covers 12 residues. Here the CDR3 DNA reads TGTGCCAGCAGTTTAAAAGGGGATGAGCAGTTCTTC. Amino acids: CASSLKGDEQFF.

This clonotype was counted a few times. The rearrangement joins TRBV28 to TRBJ1-2; D remains unclear. The germline V and J ends were trimmed by 6 bases and 5 bases, with 19 bases remaining between them. This CDR3 region has 15 residues. Per germline, CDR1 MDHEN and CDR2 SYDVKM. DNA for the CDR3: TGTGCCAGCAGCCAACCGGACCGCCCGTGGTATGGCTACACCTTC. It translates to CASSQPDRPWYGYTF.

This clonotype has only a few counts. This sequence joins TRBV4-1 and TRBJ1-2; D might be TRBD1 (6 bases). This CDR3 has 13 amino acids. V lost 6 bases to trimming and J lost 4 bases, with 12 bases between them. Per germline, CDR1 MGHRA and CDR2 YSYEKL. CDR3 protein: CASRLQGSYGYTF. The CDR3 DNA sequence: TGCGCCAGCAGACTACAGGGCAGCTATGGCTACACCTTC.

The chain couples TRBV19 to TRBJ2-7, with D possibly matching TRBD1 (6 bases). V lost 4 bases and J lost 2, with 18 bases in between. CDR1 is LNHDA and CDR2 is SQIVND in the germline V gene (reference sequence). This CDR3 is built from 16 residues. CDR3 region: CASSTKSGTPTYEQYF. The CDR3 nucleotides are TGTGCCAGTAGTACCAAATCCGGGACACCTACCTACGAGCAGTACTTC.

At least ten counts were recorded for this clonotype. V gene TRBV14 combines with J gene TRBJ2-5, with D hard to call. The germline CDR1 and CDR2 sequences are SGHDN and FVKESK. The CDR3 contains 13 residues. The V end was cut by 6 bases, the J end by 5 bases, with 13 bases between. The CDR3 nucleotides read TGTGCCAGCAGTTTCTTTGACGGGGAGACCCAGTACTTC. As protein: CASSFFDGETQYF.

This clonotype was seen a handful of times. V usage is TRBV19 and J usage is TRBJ2-2; D uncertain. Germline V gene lookup returns CDR1 LNHDA and CDR2 SQIVND (reference sequence). The V gene lost 9 bases and the J gene lost 0 bases, with 23 bases spanning the gap. This CDR3 is built from 18 residues. The DNA of the CDR3 is TGTGCCAGCTGCCGAGGTACGCGCGGAGCCTCGAACACCGGGGAGCTGTTTTTT. Its protein product is CASCRGTRGASNTGELFF. The variable domain in full, with the rest retrieved from reference TRBV19 and TRBJ2-2, is DGGITQSPKYLFRKEGQNVTLSCEQNLNHDAMYWYRQDPGQGLRLIYYSQIVNDFQKGDIAEGYSVSREKKESFPLTVTSAQKNPTAFYLCASCRGTRGASNTGELFFGEGSRLTVL.

In the case of this clonotype: A read error may explain this, as a much larger clone is one base away. Likely a read error: the CDR3 ends without its conserved phenylalanine or tryptophan. The chain joins TRBV7-2 to TRBJ2-5; the D is unclear. The CDR3 runs 14 residues. The germline V gene has CDR1 SGHTA and CDR2 FQGNSA. The ends were cut back, 5 bases at V and 7 bases at J, with 17 bases in the middle. CDR3 residues: CASSPPANPGTQYS. The CDR3 region has the DNA TGTGCCAGCAGCCCCCCAGCCAACCCTGGGACCCAGTACTCC.

The V call is TRBV2, the J call TRBJ1-1; weak D call: TRBD1 (5 bases). Trimming removed 3 bases at V and 0 bases at J, with 11 bases between. CDR3 length equals 15 residues. CDR1 and CDR2 from the germline V gene are SNHLY and FYNNEI. This chain's CDR3 is CASSDFGTVNTEAFF. The CDR3, as DNA: TGTGCCAGCAGTGATTTCGGGACGGTGAACACTGAAGCTTTCTTT.

As for this clonotype: A much larger clone lies a single base off, so this may be a read error. The chain links TRBV7-2 to TRBJ2-7, with D possibly matching TRBD2 (7 bases). The V gene's germline CDR1 is SGHTA and CDR2 FQGNSA. Trimming stripped 5 bases from V and 4 bases from J, with 18 bases between. The CDR3 sequence is 15 residues long. DNA for the CDR3: TGTGCCAGCAGCCCCGCGGAGGGGAGGGGGTACGAGCAGTACTTC. The encoded protein is CASSPAEGRGYEQYF.

The rearrangement joins TRBV27 to TRBJ2-5, with 11 bases matching TRBD2. With 8 bases clipped from V and 5 bases from J, the junction kept 10 bases outside the gene matches. From germline, CDR1 is MNHEY and CDR2 SMNVEV (reference sequence). The CDR3 totals 15 residues. The CDR3 DNA sequence: TGTGCCAGCGGATCCGCGACTAGCGGGGCTGAGACCCAGTACTTC. It yields the protein CASGSATSGAETQYF.

The sample holds a few counts of this clonotype. CDR3 nucleotides: TGTGCCAGCAGTCGAGTCAGACAGGGCGGTGAGCAGTTCTTC. It yields the protein CASSRVRQGGEQFF. This rearrangement joins TRBV6-2 or TRBV6-3 to TRBJ2-1, with 7 bases that match TRBD1. The CDR3 sequence is 14 residues long. V was clipped by 5 bases and J by 9 bases; unmatched bases: 10. Germline CDR1 reads MNHEY; CDR2 reads SVGEGT.

This clonotype was seen a handful of times. The chain links TRBV2 to TRBJ1-4, with TRBD1 as a possible D gene (5 bases). With 4 bases removed from V and 8 bases from J, the gap between germline ends came to 11 bases. The CDR3 length is 13 residues. Germline V gene sequence: CDR1 SNHLY, CDR2 FYNNEI. DNA of the CDR3: TGTGCCAGCAGTGTCCAGGGTCAGGAAAAACTGTTTTTT. It translates to CASSVQGQEKLFF.